These 8 T cell receptor beta chains were all obtained from the same sample, sequenced in a study of shared clonotypes between healthy human individuals. The method was immunoSEQ multiplex PCR; TCRdb's version includes in-frame clones alone and lacks a portion of them. This table holds about 520,000 clones, 81% found once. Specimen: PBMCs. Receptors were obtained from a woman aged 35 to 49 in good health. Some clones in this sample may be carry-over from other donors' samples.

The chain employs TRBV5-1 and TRBJ1-5; 8 nucleotides agree with TRBD1. Germline V gives CDR1 SGHRS, CDR2 YFSETQ. The CDR3 is made up of 15 amino acids. The V and J ends lost 4 bases and 6 bases, in that order; junction bases with no gene match: 9. The CDR3 spells CASSPGQGAGQPQHF. The CDR3 DNA is TGCGCCAGCAGCCCCGGACAGGGTGCAGGTCAGCCCCAGCATTTT.

This clone showed up just once. The chain carries TRBV5-4 and TRBJ2-4; TRBD2 agrees at 9 bases. This CDR3 spans 17 amino acids. Germline V gives CDR1 SGHNT, CDR2 YYREEE (reference sequence). V shed 4 bases, J shed 1 base, and the junction held 9 bases outside the gene matches. The CDR3 loop reads CASSPGAAGGAKNIQYF. The CDR3 DNA sequence: TGTGCCAGCAGCCCGGGGGCGGCGGGAGGGGCCAAAAACATTCAGTACTTC.

This chain uses TRBV29-1 with TRBJ2-7; D remains ambiguous. Trimming pared 4 bases from V and 0 bases from J, leaving 7 bases between. Germline lookup yields CDR1 SQVTM and CDR2 ANQGSEA. This CDR3 is built from 12 residues. The chain's CDR3 is CSVGANSYEQYF. The DNA for the CDR3 is TGCAGCGTTGGGGCAAACTCCTACGAGCAGTACTTC.

J is TRBJ2-3 and V is TRBV7-2; TRBD1 matches 7 bases. Unmatched junction bases numbered 6, after V lost 5 bases and J lost 4 bases. The CDR3 has 14 residues. In germline, CDR1 is SGHTA, CDR2 FQGNSA. In DNA, the CDR3 is TGTGCCAGCAGCACCGGGACAGTGGCAGATACGCAGTATTTT. Amino acid sequence: CASSTGTVADTQYF.

V and J are TRBV7-8 and TRBJ1-1, with D possibly TRBD1 on 5 matching bases. Trimming took 0 bases from V and 2 from J, leaving 19 bases between them. CDR3 length equals 18 residues. Germline CDR1 reads SGHVS; CDR2 reads FQNEAQ. As DNA, the CDR3 is TGTGCCAGCAGCTTAGCCCCCCCAGGGCGAGGGTTAAACACTGAAGCTTTCTTT. This translates into CASSLAPPGRGLNTEAFF.

The gene calls are TRBV19 and TRBJ2-1, with D possibly being TRBD1 or TRBD2 (5 bases each). The CDR3 has 12 residues. With 8 bases removed from V and 5 bases from J, the gap between germline ends came to 10 bases. CDR1 LNHDA and CDR2 SQIVND come from the germline V gene (reference sequence). CDR3 in amino acids: CASRGRNNEQFF. CDR3 sequence (DNA): TGTGCCAGTCGGGGCAGAAACAATGAGCAGTTCTTC.

The chain employs TRBV5-1 and TRBJ2-1; D gene unclear. Germline assignment: CDR1 SGHRS and CDR2 YFSETQ. V was shortened by 4 bases and J by 4 bases, with 9 bases between the two germline ends. The CDR3 length is 13 residues. CDR3 in amino acids: CASSGRGYNEQFF. CDR3 bases: TGCGCCAGCAGCGGAAGAGGTTACAATGAGCAGTTCTTC.

J is TRBJ2-1 and V is TRBV7-2, with D unclear. V was pared by 10 bases and J by 3 bases, with 13 bases between. This CDR3 has 13 amino acids. Per the germline V gene, CDR1 is SGHTA and CDR2 is FQGNSA. The CDR3 sequence is CAIEGEDYNEQFF. CDR3 DNA sequence: TGTGCCATCGAAGGAGAGGACTACAATGAGCAGTTCTTC.